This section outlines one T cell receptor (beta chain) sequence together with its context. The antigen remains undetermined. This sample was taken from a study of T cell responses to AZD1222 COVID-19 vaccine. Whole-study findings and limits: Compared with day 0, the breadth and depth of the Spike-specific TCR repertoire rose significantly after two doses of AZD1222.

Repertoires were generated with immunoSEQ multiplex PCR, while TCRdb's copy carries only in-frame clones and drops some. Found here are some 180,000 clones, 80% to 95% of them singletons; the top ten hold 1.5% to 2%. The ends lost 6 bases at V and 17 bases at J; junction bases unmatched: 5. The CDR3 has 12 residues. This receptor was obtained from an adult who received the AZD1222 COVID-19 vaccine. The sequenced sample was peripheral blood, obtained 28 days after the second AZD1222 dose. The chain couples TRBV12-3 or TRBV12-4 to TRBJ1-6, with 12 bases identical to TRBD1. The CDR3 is CASSRDRGLVHF. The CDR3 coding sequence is TGTGCCAGCAGCAGGGACAGGGGGCTTGTCCACTTT.